Each of the 29 T cell receptor beta chains below was sequenced from the same sample in a study of post-analysis software for immune sequencing data. Study-wide findings and caveats: TRBV5-6, TRBV5-1 and TRBV20-1 belonged to a set of about five TRBV segments that were more frequent in patients than controls.

The TCR beta cDNA libraries contained unique molecular identifiers. MiXCR was run by TCRdb on the PCR reads, yielding one entry per CDR3 protein. The sample holds roughly 540,000 distinct CDR3 sequences, around a third seen once. Their cognate antigens are unknown. The sample consisted of blood. The receptors come from a girl aged 2 to 17 with multiple sclerosis.

Ten or more counts support this clonotype. The rearrangement links TRBV20-1 to TRBJ2-1, with a possible D match to TRBD2 (6 bases). The CDR3 extends over 14 amino acids. CDR1 DFQATT and CDR2 SNEGSKA come from the germline V gene (reference sequence). Trimming shortened V by 7 bases and J by 2 bases, and 15 bases separated the two germline ends. The chain's CDR3 is CSVEESGAYNEQFF. CDR3 coding DNA: TGCAGTGTAGAAGAGTCGGGGGCCTACAATGAGCAGTTCTTC.

This chain joins TRBV2 and TRBJ2-7, with 7 bases fitting TRBD2. This CDR3 contains 14 residues. J lost 2 bases, V lost 7 bases, and 8 bases had no gene match. Germline V gene lookup returns CDR1 SNHLY and CDR2 FYNNEI. The CDR3 region has the DNA TGTGCCAGCACCGGCGGGGGAGGTACCTACGAGCAGTACTTC. This translates into CASTGGGGTYEQYF.

This sequence joins TRBV12-3 or TRBV12-4 and TRBJ2-1, with 9 bases matching TRBD2. Trimming took 5 bases from V and 5 from J; bases not matched to a gene: 10. The CDR3 loop spans 16 amino acids. The CDR3: CASSPTGTSSDNEQFF. CDR3 bases: TGTGCCAGCAGTCCGACCGGGACTAGCTCGGACAATGAGCAGTTCTTC.

The V and J genes are TRBV6-1 and TRBJ1-2; 10 nucleotides match TRBD1. The CDR3 is 16 amino acids. Per germline, CDR1 MNHNS and CDR2 SASEGT. The J segment lost 5 bases and the V segment lost 10 bases, leaving 16 bases of the junction unmatched. The CDR3 is CATEMAGQGFRYGYTF. The CDR3 nucleotides read TGTGCCACCGAGATGGCGGGACAGGGGTTTCGGTATGGCTACACCTTC.

This clonotype has more than one count but fewer than ten. V and J are TRBV20-1 and TRBJ1-6; the match to TRBD1 covers 9 bases. CDR1 and CDR2 from the germline V gene are DFQATT and SNEGSKA (reference sequence). The CDR3 loop spans 14 amino acids. Trimming removed 6 bases from V and 9 bases from J; junction bases left unmatched: 9. CDR3 amino acids: CSARLGQGPSPLHF. CDR3 in DNA: TGCAGTGCCCGGCTCGGACAGGGGCCTTCACCCCTCCACTTT.

This clonotype was seen a handful of times. This chain connects TRBV7-2 to TRBJ2-1; no clear D gene. Germline V lookup: CDR1 SGHTA, CDR2 FQGNSA. CDR3 length: 15 amino acids. Trimming pared 2 bases from V and 0 bases from J, leaving 8 bases between. The CDR3 here is CASSLRVSSYNEQFF. CDR3 nucleotides: TGTGCCAGCAGCTTAAGGGTTAGCTCCTACAATGAGCAGTTCTTC. Drawing the rest from reference TRBV7-2 and TRBJ2-1, the complete variable domain is GAGVSQSPSNKVTEKGKDVELRCDPISGHTALYWYRQSLGQGLEFLIYFQGNSAPDKSGLPSDRFSAERTGGSVSTLTIQRTQQEDSAVYLCASSLRVSSYNEQFFGPGTRLTVL.

V usage is TRBV6-1 and J usage is TRBJ1-2; D gene unclear. This CDR3 is 16 amino acids long. V lost 3 bases to trimming and J lost 6 bases, with 20 bases between them. The germline CDR1 and CDR2 sequences are MNHNS and SASEGT. Here the CDR3 reads CASSDQPYGEMHGYTF. CDR3 coding DNA: TGTGCCAGCAGTGACCAACCCTATGGGGAGATGCATGGCTACACCTTC.

This clonotype was observed a few times. The rearrangement links TRBV4-2 to TRBJ2-3, with TRBD2 as a possible D gene (6 bases). V was trimmed by 2 bases and J by 1 base, leaving 22 bases between them. The length of the CDR3 is 19 residues. Germline V gene lookup returns CDR1 LGHNA and CDR2 YNFKEQ. CDR3: CASSQLPLTSRAGTDTQYF. The CDR3 DNA reads TGTGCCAGCAGCCAACTGCCCTTAACTAGCAGAGCAGGCACAGATACGCAGTATTTT.

This clonotype has more than one count but fewer than ten. The chain is built from TRBV10-3 and TRBJ2-2; TRBD2 matches 8 bases. The germline CDR1 and CDR2 sequences are ENHRY and SYGVKD. CDR3 length: 16 amino acids. V lost 3 bases, J lost 4 bases, and 7 bases stayed unmatched. The CDR3 sequence is CAISEVAGGSTGELFF. Here the CDR3 DNA reads TGTGCCATCAGTGAAGTGGCGGGGGGCAGCACCGGGGAGCTGTTTTTT.

In its sample, this clonotype was seen once. The J gene is TRBJ1-1, the V gene TRBV10-3; no reliable D call. The CDR3 has 15 residues. Germline lookup yields CDR1 ENHRY and CDR2 SYGVKD. V lost 1 base and J lost 0, with 9 bases in between. CDR3 sequence (DNA): TGTGCCATCAGTGAGTTCGGGATAATGAACACTGAAGCTTTCTTT. Protein product: CAISEFGIMNTEAFF.

This clonotype turned up a few times. The chain carries TRBV20-1 and TRBJ1-4; no definite D call. Germline V gives CDR1 DFQATT, CDR2 SNEGSKA (reference sequence). This CDR3 region has 13 residues. Trimming pared 4 bases from V and 8 bases from J, leaving 14 bases between. In DNA form, the CDR3 reads TGCAGTGCTAACGCAGGAGGGAGGGAAAAACTGTTTTTT. Its protein product is CSANAGGREKLFF.

This clonotype was counted a single time. The chain is built from TRBV7-9 and TRBJ2-1; either TRBD1 or TRBD2 may fit D (5 bases each). This CDR3 comprises 16 residues. CDR1 is SEHNR and CDR2 is FQNEAQ in the germline V gene (reference sequence). V lost 5 bases to trimming and J lost 0 bases, with 14 bases between them. In DNA, the CDR3 is TGTGCCAGCAGCCGTACGGGACCGAACTCCTACAATGAGCAGTTCTTC. Its translation: CASSRTGPNSYNEQFF.

This clonotype was found a few times. V is TRBV5-1 and J is TRBJ1-1, with D unresolved. The CDR3 contains 13 residues. Germline V gene sequence: CDR1 SGHRS, CDR2 YFSETQ. The V end lost 2 bases, the J end lost 2 bases, and 7 bases lay between the germline ends. The chain's CDR3 is CASSLPENTEAFF. DNA for the CDR3: TGCGCCAGCAGCTTACCCGAAAACACTGAAGCTTTCTTT. The whole variable domain, filled in from reference TRBV5-1 and TRBJ1-1, reads KAGVTQTPRYLIKTRGQQVTLSCSPISGHRSVSWYQQTPGQGLQFLFEYFSETQRNKGNFPGRFSGRQFSNSRSEMNVSTLELGDSALYLCASSLPENTEAFFGQGTRLTVV.

The CDR3 reads CASSLKQGRGYTF. The CDR3 DNA sequence: TGTGCCAGCAGTTTAAAACAGGGAAGGGGCTACACCTTC. The chain employs TRBV27 and TRBJ1-2, with TRBD1 as a possible D gene (6 bases). There are 13 residues in the CDR3. Trimming stripped 2 bases from V and 8 bases from J, with 12 bases between. In germline, CDR1 is MNHEY, CDR2 SMNVEV (reference sequence).

The table lists this clonotype with a few counts. The chain has TRBV7-9 and TRBJ1-1; D is unresolved. The germline gives CDR1 SEHNR, CDR2 FQNEAQ (reference sequence). The CDR3 has 14 residues. The V gene lost 3 bases and the J gene lost 4 bases, with 12 bases spanning the gap. The CDR3 region has the DNA TGTGCCAGCAGCTTGACGGCGGGAGGCACTGAAGCTTTCTTT. Translation: CASSLTAGGTEAFF.

The chain joins TRBV18 to TRBJ1-1; 8 bases agree with TRBD1. There are 15 residues in the CDR3. CDR1 and CDR2 from the germline V gene are KGHSH and LQKENI. Trimming cost V 3 bases and J 1 base; bases outside gene matches: 4. The CDR3 reads CASSPPTGENTEAFF. In DNA form, the CDR3 reads TGTGCCAGCTCACCTCCGACAGGGGAGAACACTGAAGCTTTCTTT.

This clonotype has a handful of counts. The CDR3 loop is CASRALNYGQATSGANVLTF. As DNA, the CDR3 is TGCGCCAGCAGGGCTTTAAATTATGGACAGGCTACCTCTGGGGCCAACGTCCTGACTTTC. The gene calls are TRBV5-1 and TRBJ2-6; 7 bases agree with TRBD1. There are 20 residues in the CDR3. The germline V gene encodes CDR1 SGHRS and CDR2 YFSETQ. Trimming at V came to 5 bases and at J to 0 bases, leaving 17 bases not matched to a gene.

The chain is built from TRBV29-1 and TRBJ2-5, with 8 nucleotides matching TRBD1. The germline V gene encodes CDR1 SQVTM and CDR2 ANQGSEA. The CDR3 totals 16 residues. V shed 1 base, J shed 3 bases, and the junction held 10 bases outside the gene matches. In DNA, the CDR3 is TGCAGCGTTGAAGGCAGCAGGGACAGGCACAAAGAGACCCAGTACTTC. Its translation: CSVEGSRDRHKETQYF.

This clonotype has just a few counts. The chain joins TRBV29-1 to TRBJ2-1; 8 nucleotides line up with TRBD2. The germline V gene has CDR1 SQVTM and CDR2 ANQGSEA. Germline trimming cut 2 bases from V and 4 bases from J; bases unmatched to any gene: 4. This CDR3 region has 14 residues. The CDR3 DNA follows: TGCAGCGTTGAATTAGCGGGGAGTTACAATGAGCAGTTCTTC. Amino acids: CSVELAGSYNEQFF.

This sequence joins TRBV20-1 and TRBJ1-4, with TRBD1 identical over 8 bases. The CDR3 runs 13 residues. The V gene's germline CDR1 is DFQATT and CDR2 SNEGSKA (reference sequence). The trim removed 6 bases at V and 7 bases at J, leaving 7 bases unmatched. CDR3 bases: TGCAGTGCCCCTGGACAGGGAGGTGAAAAACTGTTTTTT. Its translation: CSAPGQGGEKLFF.

The chain combines TRBV13 with TRBJ1-6; no clear D gene. The V gene lost 5 bases and the J gene lost 9 bases, with 11 bases spanning the gap. This CDR3 has 13 residues. Germline V gene sequence: CDR1 PRHDT, CDR2 FYEKMQ (reference sequence). CDR3 DNA: TGTGCCAGCAGCCCCACATTCGGTTCACCCCTCCACTTT. Translating gives CASSPTFGSPLHF.

As regards this clonotype: The junction departs from germline at one end; a sequencing error may be responsible. This chain links TRBV5-8 with TRBJ2-7, with 8 positions matching TRBD2. The CDR3 runs 14 residues. Per the germline V gene, CDR1 is SGHTS and CDR2 is YDEGEE. The CDR3 is CANSLGGLDYEQYF. The CDR3 region has the DNA TGTGCCAACAGCTTGGGGGGACTAGACTACGAGCAGTACTTC. The full variable domain, with the rest looked up from reference TRBV5-8 and TRBJ2-7, is EAGVTQSPTHLIKTRGQQATLRCSPISGHTSVYWYQQALGLGLQFLLWYDEGEERNRGNFPPRFSGRQFPNYSSELNVNALELEDSALYLCANSLGGLDYEQYFGPGTRLTVT.

This clonotype was picked up a small number of times. This chain uses TRBV20-1 with TRBJ1-5, with D uncertain. Trimming took off 1 base at V and 0 bases at J, with 10 bases between the two ends. The germline V gene encodes CDR1 DFQATT and CDR2 SNEGSKA (reference sequence). CDR3 size: 15 residues. The CDR3 region has the DNA TGCAGTGCTAGAGGAAGCGCTTATAGCAATCAGCCCCAGCATTTT. Amino acids: CSARGSAYSNQPQHF.

This clonotype is a singleton in its sample. The chain's CDR3 is CASSQYLPGTGGNEQFF. CDR3 in DNA: TGTGCCAGCAGCCAATACCTGCCCGGGACAGGGGGAAATGAGCAGTTCTTC. This chain joins TRBV5-6 and TRBJ2-1; 11 nucleotides align to TRBD1. V lost 4 bases and J lost 7; bases outside the gene matches: 13. The V gene's germline CDR1 is SGHDT and CDR2 YYEEEE. This CDR3 is 17 amino acids long.

V and J are TRBV29-1 and TRBJ1-4; the D gene is possibly TRBD1 (5 bases). This CDR3 spans 15 amino acids. Trimming pared 3 bases from V and 0 bases from J, leaving 11 bases between. Germline V gene sequence: CDR1 SQVTM, CDR2 ANQGSEA. The CDR3 loop is CSVDRGLATNEKLFF. Written as DNA, the CDR3 is TGCAGCGTTGATAGGGGACTTGCAACTAATGAAAAACTGTTTTTT.

The DNA for the CDR3 is TGCGCCAGCAGCCAAGAGGACAGGGAGCGTCAGCCCCAGCATTTT. The encoded protein is CASSQEDRERQPQHF. This sequence joins TRBV4-1 and TRBJ1-5; 8 bases are a match to TRBD1. The CDR3 has 15 amino acids. V lost 0 bases to trimming and J lost 6 bases; unmatched junction nucleotides: 4. Per the germline V gene, CDR1 is MGHRA and CDR2 is YSYEKL.

In its sample, this clonotype was seen a few times. The chain uses TRBV6-1 and TRBJ2-1; D gene uncertain. Trimming stripped 2 bases from V and 9 bases from J, with 20 bases between. CDR1 is MNHNS and CDR2 is SASEGT in the germline V gene. This CDR3 spans 16 amino acids. As DNA, the CDR3 is TGTGCCAGCAGTGAACGTATAGTCGTGAGTCGGAGTGAGCAGTTCTTC. It translates to CASSERIVVSRSEQFF.

The chain joins TRBV20-1 to TRBJ2-2, with 8 bases matching TRBD1. J lost 5 bases, V lost 4 bases, and 6 bases had no gene match. The length of the CDR3 is 14 residues. In germline, CDR1 is DFQATT, CDR2 SNEGSKA (reference sequence). The CDR3 nucleotides read TGCAGTGCTACTCGGACAGGGAGGACCGGGGAGCTGTTTTTT. Translation gives CSATRTGRTGELFF.

The J gene is TRBJ2-1, the V gene TRBV5-1; a weak D match, TRBD2 (6 bases). The CDR3 runs to 15 residues. Germline CDR1 SGHRS, CDR2 YFSETQ. Trimming shortened V by 1 base and J by 2 bases, and 10 bases separated the two germline ends. The CDR3 nucleotides read TGCGCCAGCAGCTTGAGGAGGGTGGCCTACAATGAGCAGTTCTTC. This translates into CASSLRRVAYNEQFF.